These T cell receptor beta chains were read from a single sample in a study. MiXCR was run by TCRdb on the 5' RACE reads, yielding one entry per CDR3 protein. This table has about 43,000 distinct CDR3 sequences, around 23% appearing once. The sample taken for sequencing was Tregs sorted from a lymph node. The receptors stem from a female donor with breast cancer. Each CDR3 is given with its conserved first and last residue. A D gene is named only where the DNA matches it firmly. Size tells how often a clone was seen (once, few, many) or the class of an expanded clone, and some rows leave it out.

CDR3aa: CASSLLGSGRASEQFF
CDR3nt: TGTGCCAGCAGTCTCCTTGGTAGCGGGAGGGCCAGTGAGCAGTTCTTC
v_gene: TRBV12-3/TRBV12-4
d_gene: TRBD2
len: 16
abundance: -
j_gene: TRBJ2-1

CDR3aa: CASSDRGNTGELFF
CDR3nt: TGCGCCAGCAGCGACAGGGGGAACACCGGGGAGCTGTTTTTT
v_gene: TRBV4-1
d_gene: TRBD1
len: 14
abundance: many
j_gene: TRBJ2-2

CDR3aa: CASSEYGTAAYEQYF
CDR3nt: TGTGCCAGCAGTGAGTACGGAACGGCGGCCTACGAGCAGTACTTC
v_gene: TRBV6-1
d_gene: -
len: 15
abundance: -
j_gene: TRBJ2-7

CDR3aa: CSVPQGALGGAFF
CDR3nt: TGCAGCGTGCCACAGGGAGCACTTGGTGGAGCTTTCTTT
v_gene: TRBV29-1
d_gene: -
len: 13
abundance: -
j_gene: TRBJ1-1

CDR3aa: CASTPGTGSGDTQYF
CDR3nt: TGTGCCAGCACCCCAGGGACAGGGTCGGGAGATACGCAGTATTTT
v_gene: TRBV27
d_gene: TRBD1
len: 15
abundance: -
j_gene: TRBJ2-3

CDR3aa: CASSYVGGASTDTQYF
CDR3nt: TGTGCCAGCAGTTACGTCGGGGGGGCCAGCACAGATACGCAGTATTTT
v_gene: TRBV6-2/TRBV6-3
d_gene: TRBD2
len: 16
abundance: many
j_gene: TRBJ2-3

CDR3aa: CSASPDGSNQPQHF
CDR3nt: TGCAGTGCTAGCCCGGACGGCAGCAATCAGCCCCAGCATTTT
v_gene: TRBV20-1
d_gene: -
len: 14
abundance: -
j_gene: TRBJ1-5

CDR3aa: CASSPSGATSIEQYF
CDR3nt: TGTGCCAGCAGCCCTAGCGGCGCGACTAGCATCGAGCAGTACTTC
v_gene: TRBV9
d_gene: TRBD2
len: 15
abundance: -
j_gene: TRBJ2-7

CDR3aa: CASSQETSVTFYEQYF
CDR3nt: TGCGCCAGCAGCCAAGAAACTAGCGTGACTTTCTACGAGCAGTACTTC
v_gene: TRBV4-1
d_gene: TRBD2
len: 16
abundance: -
j_gene: TRBJ2-7

CDR3aa: CASSAASGRGETQYF
CDR3nt: TGTGCCAGCAGCGCCGCTAGCGGGAGAGGAGAGACCCAGTACTTC
v_gene: TRBV7-6
d_gene: TRBD2
len: 15
abundance: -
j_gene: TRBJ2-5

CDR3aa: CAWSAMRRAIQYF
CDR3nt: TGTGCCTGGAGTGCGATGCGGAGGGCCATCCAGTACTTC
v_gene: TRBV30
d_gene: -
len: 13
abundance: -
j_gene: TRBJ2-5

CDR3aa: CASEGPSYEQYF
CDR3nt: TGTGCCAGCGAAGGGCCTTCCTACGAGCAGTACTTC
v_gene: TRBV7-9
d_gene: -
len: 12
abundance: few
j_gene: TRBJ2-7

CDR3aa: CASSVGTNSPLHF
CDR3nt: TGTGCCAGCAGCGTAGGTACAAACTCACCCCTCCACTTT
v_gene: TRBV9
d_gene: -
len: 13
abundance: few
j_gene: TRBJ1-6

CDR3aa: CSARLLGELFF
CDR3nt: TGCAGTGCTAGACTGCTGGGGGAGCTGTTTTTT
v_gene: TRBV20-1
d_gene: -
len: 11
abundance: medium-sized
j_gene: TRBJ2-2

CDR3aa: CAWGELSNYGYTF
CDR3nt: TGTGCCTGGGGGGAGTTGAGTAACTATGGCTACACCTTC
v_gene: TRBV30
d_gene: -
len: 13
abundance: few
j_gene: TRBJ1-2

CDR3aa: CASSFRRELFF
CDR3nt: TGCGCCAGCAGCTTCCGTCGGGAGCTGTTTTTT
v_gene: TRBV5-1
d_gene: -
len: 11
abundance: -
j_gene: TRBJ2-2

CDR3aa: CASSLANRGYEQYF
CDR3nt: TGTGCCAGCAGCTTAGCGAACAGGGGTTACGAGCAGTACTTC
v_gene: TRBV7-9
d_gene: TRBD1
len: 14
abundance: -
j_gene: TRBJ2-7

CDR3aa: CASSPGREATDTQYF
CDR3nt: TGTGCCAGCAGCCCGGGGAGGGAAGCCACAGATACGCAGTATTTT
v_gene: TRBV5-4
d_gene: TRBD2
len: 15
abundance: -
j_gene: TRBJ2-3

CDR3aa: CASTNTPGELFF
CDR3nt: TGTGCCAGCACCAATACCCCCGGGGAGCTGTTTTTT
v_gene: TRBV9
d_gene: -
len: 12
abundance: few
j_gene: TRBJ2-2

CDR3aa: CASSRGPLAGSSYNELFF
CDR3nt: TGTGCCAGCAGCCGGGGCCCACTAGCGGGATCCTCCTACAATGAGCTGTTCTTC
v_gene: TRBV5-4
d_gene: TRBD2
len: 18
abundance: -
j_gene: TRBJ2-1

CDR3aa: CASKVVETQYF
CDR3nt: TGTGCCAGCAAGGTGGTGGAGACCCAGTACTTC
v_gene: TRBV25-1
d_gene: -
len: 11
abundance: -
j_gene: TRBJ2-5

CDR3aa: CASSLPKKLQGRQETQYF
CDR3nt: TGTGCCAGCAGCTTACCGAAGAAGTTACAGGGGCGGCAAGAGACCCAGTACTTC
v_gene: TRBV7-9
d_gene: TRBD1
len: 18
abundance: few
j_gene: TRBJ2-5

CDR3aa: CASNPRDRYEQYF
CDR3nt: TGTGCCAGCAACCCCCGTGATCGCTACGAGCAGTACTTC
v_gene: TRBV6-2/TRBV6-3
d_gene: -
len: 13
abundance: many
j_gene: TRBJ2-7

CDR3aa: CASGRDRYEQYF
CDR3nt: TGCGCCAGCGGAAGGGACCGCTACGAGCAGTACTTC
v_gene: TRBV10-2
d_gene: -
len: 12
abundance: few
j_gene: TRBJ2-7

CDR3aa: CAISESGGEQYF
CDR3nt: TGTGCCATCAGTGAGTCCGGGGGCGAGCAGTACTTC
v_gene: TRBV10-3
d_gene: -
len: 12
abundance: many
j_gene: TRBJ2-7

CDR3aa: CASMQTELYNEQFF
CDR3nt: TGCGCCAGCATGCAGACAGAACTTTACAATGAGCAGTTCTTC
v_gene: TRBV5-1
d_gene: -
len: 14
abundance: -
j_gene: TRBJ2-1

CDR3aa: CSARRSGNTGELFF
CDR3nt: TGCAGTGCCCGCAGGTCAGGGAACACCGGGGAGCTGTTTTTT
v_gene: TRBV20-1
d_gene: -
len: 14
abundance: many
j_gene: TRBJ2-2

CDR3aa: CASSYSNQPQHF
CDR3nt: TGTGCCAGCAGCTATAGCAATCAGCCCCAGCATTTT
v_gene: TRBV12-3/TRBV12-4
d_gene: -
len: 12
abundance: many
j_gene: TRBJ1-5

CDR3aa: CASSQVRGNNEQFF
CDR3nt: TGCGCCAGCAGCCAAGTTAGGGGTAACAATGAGCAGTTCTTC
v_gene: TRBV4-1
d_gene: -
len: 14
abundance: few
j_gene: TRBJ2-1

CDR3aa: CASSQGGTGPTYEQYF
CDR3nt: TGTGCCAGCAGCCAGGGCGGGACAGGGCCTACCTACGAGCAGTACTTC
v_gene: TRBV4-2
d_gene: TRBD1
len: 16
abundance: many
j_gene: TRBJ2-7

CDR3aa: CASSLRGEETQYF
CDR3nt: TGTGCCAGCAGTTTAAGGGGGGAGGAGACCCAGTACTTC
v_gene: TRBV12-3/TRBV12-4
d_gene: -
len: 13
abundance: many
j_gene: TRBJ2-5

CDR3aa: CASSDGRFRGYTF
CDR3nt: TGTGCCAGCAGTGATGGTCGGTTCAGGGGCTACACCTTC
v_gene: TRBV6-1
d_gene: -
len: 13
abundance: few
j_gene: TRBJ1-2

CDR3aa: CASSPMHSSNTEAFF
CDR3nt: TGTGCCAGCAGCCCGATGCACAGTTCGAACACTGAAGCTTTCTTT
v_gene: TRBV7-2
d_gene: -
len: 15
abundance: many
j_gene: TRBJ1-1

CDR3aa: CASSLDGSPNEKLFF
CDR3nt: TGTGCCAGCAGTTTAGACGGATCACCTAATGAAAAACTGTTTTTT
v_gene: TRBV28
d_gene: -
len: 15
abundance: -
j_gene: TRBJ1-4

CDR3aa: CAWSVSFSAGQYEQYF
CDR3nt: TGTGCCTGGAGTGTAAGTTTTTCGGCAGGGCAGTACGAGCAGTACTTC
v_gene: TRBV30
d_gene: -
len: 16
abundance: few
j_gene: TRBJ2-7

CDR3aa: CATRTAVSSYEQYF
CDR3nt: TGTGCCACTAGAACAGCGGTTAGCTCCTACGAGCAGTACTTC
v_gene: TRBV19
d_gene: -
len: 14
abundance: few
j_gene: TRBJ2-7

CDR3aa: CSVKSSGIVDEQYF
CDR3nt: TGCAGCGTGAAATCTAGCGGGATCGTCGACGAGCAGTACTTC
v_gene: TRBV29-1
d_gene: TRBD2
len: 14
abundance: few
j_gene: TRBJ2-7

CDR3aa: CASSLARGTQPQHF
CDR3nt: TGTGCCAGCAGCTTAGCGCGGGGGACTCAGCCCCAGCATTTT
v_gene: TRBV7-8
d_gene: -
len: 14
abundance: few
j_gene: TRBJ1-5

CDR3aa: CASSTGGSMNTEAFF
CDR3nt: TGTGCCAGCAGTACAGGGGGCTCTATGAACACTGAAGCTTTCTTT
v_gene: TRBV28
d_gene: TRBD1
len: 15
abundance: -
j_gene: TRBJ1-1

CDR3aa: CASSVFLAGASETQYF
CDR3nt: TGTGCCAGCAGCGTCTTCCTAGCGGGAGCTTCAGAGACCCAGTACTTC
v_gene: TRBV9
d_gene: TRBD2
len: 16
abundance: many
j_gene: TRBJ2-5

CDR3aa: CAGSLGLAVRQETQYF
CDR3nt: TGTGCCGGCAGTCTCGGGCTAGCAGTACGCCAAGAGACCCAGTACTTC
v_gene: TRBV12-3/TRBV12-4
d_gene: -
len: 16
abundance: -
j_gene: TRBJ2-5

CDR3aa: CASSRDRSQVYF
CDR3nt: TGTGCCAGCAGCCGCGACAGGTCCCAGGTGTACTTC
v_gene: TRBV11-1
d_gene: -
len: 12
abundance: -
j_gene: TRBJ2-7

CDR3aa: CASSSYSGELFF
CDR3nt: TGTGCCAGCAGCTCGTATTCTGGGGAGCTGTTTTTT
v_gene: TRBV5-6
d_gene: -
len: 12
abundance: many
j_gene: TRBJ2-2

CDR3aa: CSARGIRDIVSYEQYF
CDR3nt: TGCAGTGCTAGAGGCATTCGGGACATAGTATCCTACGAGCAGTACTTC
v_gene: TRBV20-1
d_gene: -
len: 16
abundance: many
j_gene: TRBJ2-7

CDR3aa: CASSHSGTVSREQFF
CDR3nt: TGTGCCAGCAGTCACTCCGGGACAGTGAGTCGTGAGCAGTTCTTC
v_gene: TRBV6-5
d_gene: TRBD1
len: 15
abundance: many
j_gene: TRBJ2-1

CDR3aa: CASRQDLYYEQYF
CDR3nt: TGTGCCAGTCGACAGGACCTTTACTACGAGCAGTACTTC
v_gene: TRBV5-4
d_gene: -
len: 13
abundance: many
j_gene: TRBJ2-7

CDR3aa: CASSPVGEQPQHF
CDR3nt: TGTGCCAGCAGTCCCGTGGGGGAACAGCCCCAGCATTTT
v_gene: TRBV28
d_gene: -
len: 13
abundance: -
j_gene: TRBJ1-5

CDR3aa: CASSLTSGYTDTQYF
CDR3nt: TGTGCCAGCAGCTTAACTAGCGGGTACACAGATACGCAGTATTTT
v_gene: TRBV7-3
d_gene: TRBD2
len: 15
abundance: few
j_gene: TRBJ2-3

CDR3aa: CSTLGVAGGADEQFF
CDR3nt: TGCAGTACCCTGGGGGTAGCGGGTGGGGCTGATGAGCAGTTCTTC
v_gene: TRBV20-1
d_gene: TRBD2
len: 15
abundance: -
j_gene: TRBJ2-1